This TCR beta chain originates from a study of OX40 agonist ivuxolimab in advanced cancers. The study's findings and limits: CD4+ and CD8+ T cells in blood underwent clonal expansion by week 6 at 0.1 to 3.0 mg/kg. CD8+ T cells showed, on average, more clonal expansion than CD4+ cells.

Germline V gives CDR1 SEHNR, CDR2 FQNEAQ (reference sequence). The V end lost 2 bases, the J end lost 2 bases, and 10 bases lay between the germline ends. This CDR3 comprises 15 residues. TCRdb's copy holds only in-frame clones and misses some; the assay was immunoSEQ multiplex PCR. Among about 51,000 clones listed, about nine tenths were seen once. As to this clone: Its antigen remains unknown.

Exclusion of a patient followed from autoimmune disease history or systemic immunosuppression. Blood samples were obtained at baseline, cycle 4 day 1, and cycle 7 day 1. The material was CD4+ or CD8+ T cells sorted from blood, obtained in a trial of the OX40 agonist ivuxolimab. This receptor was obtained from an adult with an advanced solid tumor such as melanoma, head and neck, liver or kidney cancer. This chain connects TRBV7-9 to TRBJ1-5; TRBD1 might be the D (5 bases). CDR3 nucleotides: TGTGCCAGCAGCTTAACCGGACAAGGCAATCAGCCCCAGCATTTT. Translating it yields CASSLTGQGNQPQHF.